This TCR beta chain appears in the sequencing data of a study of blood T cell repertoires in COVID-19. Overall study: From the United States, Italy and Spain came samples of acute and convalescent COVID-19. Sources were T cells, B-cell-depleted T cells, or PBMCs; the material itself was cDNA or gDNA.

In the authors' methods: Reference gene primer amplification gave nucleated cell count estimates. This table comes from immunoSEQ multiplex PCR, and its TCRdb copy is limited to in-frame clones, with some not included. The V and J calls and clone size come from that table; D and trimming were worked out from the DNA. The table has roughly 410,000 clones, around 89% seen once; the top ten hold 1.5% to 1.7%. J lost 4 bases, V lost 5 bases, and 5 bases had no gene match. The CDR3 has 16 residues. Germline V gene sequence: CDR1 SGHVS, CDR2 FNYEAQ. The TCR comes from a woman in her thirties or forties with COVID-19, enrolled during active disease. The sample consisted of peripheral blood. The rearrangement links TRBV7-6 to TRBJ2-2; 12 nucleotides agree with TRBD1. CDR3 nucleotides: TGTGCCAGCAGCCCAGGGACAGGGGGCTTCACCGGGGAGCTGTTTTTT. This sequence encodes CASSPGTGGFTGELFF.